The 8 T cell receptor beta chains reported below all come from one sample, sequenced in a study of blood T cells in healthy people across ages. A second PCR of roughly 7 to 11 cycles used a sample-barcoded 5' primer and a J-beta primer mix. TCRdb re-called the 5' RACE reads with MiXCR, one entry per CDR3 protein. In the table there are roughly 1,000,000 distinct CDR3 sequences, under 30% of which are singletons. This sample was also put to use in a study of T cells of mothers and their children.

Sample: blood. The receptors here all came from a girl aged 2 to 9 in good health.

This chain links TRBV6-4 with TRBJ1-2; tentative D call: TRBD1 (5 bases). This CDR3 is built from 15 residues. Trimming removed 1 base at V and 4 bases at J, with 13 bases between. CDR1 and CDR2 (germline): MRHNA, SNTAGT. CDR3 nucleotide sequence: TGTGCCAGCAGTGACTTCTCCACAGGAAGCTATGGCTACACCTTC. Translated: CASSDFSTGSYGYTF.

There are a few counts of this clonotype. One end of the junction does not line up with germline, which may come from a read error. The chain recombines TRBV12-3 or TRBV12-4 with TRBJ2-5; maybe TRBD2 (5 bases). The CDR3 spans 13 residues. CDR3 protein: CASSTPDNTGEFF. The CDR3, as DNA: TGTGCCAGCAGCACTCCTGACAACACCGGGGAGTTCTTC.

The chain has TRBV6-5 and TRBJ1-2; D is uncertain. CDR1 is MNHEY, CDR2 SVGAGI, per germline. This CDR3 has 13 residues. The V gene lost 4 bases and the J gene lost 2 bases, with 8 bases spanning the gap. The CDR3 loop is CASSSSANYGYTF. In DNA form, the CDR3 reads TGTGCCAGCAGTTCATCGGCCAACTATGGCTACACCTTC.

The V call is TRBV29-1, the J call TRBJ2-5; 8 positions match TRBD2. There are 15 residues in the CDR3. Germline V gives CDR1 SQVTM, CDR2 ANQGSEA. V shed 5 bases, J shed 5 bases, and the junction held 13 bases outside the gene matches. CDR3 coding DNA: TGCAGCGTTTCGGGACTAGTGAATCGCGGGGAGACCCAGTACTTC. This gives the protein CSVSGLVNRGETQYF.

V and J are TRBV21-1 and TRBJ2-2; no DNA check was done on the table's D call, TRBD1. TRBV21-1 is recorded as a pseudogene. There are 16 residues in the CDR3. The CDR3 DNA reads TGTGCCAGCAGCCACCTCCCCGACAGGGCGATCGGGGAGCTGTTTTTT. Translated, it gives CASSHLPDRAIGELFF.

This clonotype was picked up a small number of times. The chain uses TRBV20-1 and TRBJ1-2; D might be TRBD1 (5 bases). CDR1 and CDR2 (germline): DFQATT, SNEGSKA (reference sequence). Trimming took off 2 bases at V and 3 bases at J, with 10 bases between the two ends. The CDR3 sequence is 13 residues long. The CDR3 reads CSARLGQHYGYTF. In DNA, the CDR3 is TGCAGTGCTAGATTGGGGCAGCACTATGGCTACACCTTC.

This clonotype has just one count. The V call is TRBV6-1, the J call TRBJ2-1; D is undetermined. The DNA end is a closer match to TRBJ2-7, so the J assignment may be wrong. The CDR3 is 12 amino acids. Germline CDR1 and CDR2: MNHNS and SASEGT. The CDR3 reads CASRSHSYEQYF. The CDR3 region has the DNA TGTGCCAGCAGGTCACACTCCTACGAGCAGTACTTC.

There are a few counts of this clonotype. The chain combines TRBV5-5 with TRBJ2-5, with D unresolved. This CDR3 is built from 13 residues. Germline V gives CDR1 SGHKS, CDR2 YYEKEE (reference sequence). Trimming took off 6 bases at V and 0 bases at J, with 9 bases between the two ends. The CDR3 DNA follows: TGTGCCAGCATCTCCCGTAACCAAGAGACCCAGTACTTC. Translation gives CASISRNQETQYF.